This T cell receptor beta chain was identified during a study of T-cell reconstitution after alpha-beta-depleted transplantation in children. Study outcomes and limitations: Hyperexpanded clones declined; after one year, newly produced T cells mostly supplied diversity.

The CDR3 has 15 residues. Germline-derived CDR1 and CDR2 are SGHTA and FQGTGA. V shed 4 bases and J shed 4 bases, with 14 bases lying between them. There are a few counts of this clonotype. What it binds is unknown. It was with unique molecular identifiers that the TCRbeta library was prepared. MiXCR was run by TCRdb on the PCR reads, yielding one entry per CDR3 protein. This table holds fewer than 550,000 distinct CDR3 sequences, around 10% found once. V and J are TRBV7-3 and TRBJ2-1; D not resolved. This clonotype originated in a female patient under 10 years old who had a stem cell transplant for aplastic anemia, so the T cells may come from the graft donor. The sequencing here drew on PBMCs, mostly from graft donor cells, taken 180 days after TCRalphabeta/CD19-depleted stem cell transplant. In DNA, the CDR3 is TGTGCCAGCAGCTACTACCCCAAGGCTTACAATGAGCAGTTCTTC. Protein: CASSYYPKAYNEQFF.